This TCR beta chain was identified in a study of identifying expanded T cells in peripheral blood. General study results and limits: Around 1.2 clones differed between technical replicates, versus about 16 and 19 over time. Variance in clone template counts between approximately 2-week samples significantly increased with total template count across all healthy donors.

Turning to this clone: The antigen is not known. The junction does not match germline at one end; this may be a read error.

The CDR3 is made up of 14 amino acids. Germline loops: CDR1 SEHNR, CDR2 FQNEAQ (reference sequence). Some clones are missing from TCRdb's copy, which holds only in-frame ones; the method was immunoSEQ multiplex PCR. In the table there are some 72,000 clones, around 90% of which are singletons. This TCR was recovered from a person aged 18-70 years in good health. Sequencing was done on a sample of blood. The chain is built from TRBV7-9 and TRBJ2-7, with 7 bases fitting TRBD1. The CDR3 DNA is TGTGCCAGCAGCTTTGGCGAACTCCAGACAGGGTACGACTTC. It yields the protein CASSFGELQTGYDF. The whole variable domain, remainder taken from reference TRBV7-9 and TRBJ2-7, is DTGVSQNPRHKITKRGQNVTFRCDPISEHNRLYWYRQTLGQGPEFLTYFQNEAQLEKSRLLSDRFSAERPKGSFSTLEIQRTEQGDSAMYLCASSFGELQTGYDFGPGTRLTVT.